This TCR beta chain appears in the sequencing data of a study of blood T cell repertoires in COVID-19. Sequencing used immunoSEQ multiplex PCR; TCRdb keeps in-frame clones, though not all of them. The sample lists fewer than 450,000 clones; roughly 91% were seen once. Across about 22 US areas, participants ranged in age from roughly 18 to 95 years. Germline CDR1 is SGDLS and CDR2 is YYNGEE. V shed 3 bases and J 4 bases; nucleotides not matched to a gene: 9. CDR3 length: 16 residues. This TCR came from a man younger than 30 who had recovered from COVID-19. The chain recombines TRBV9 with TRBJ1-4; 7 nucleotides align to TRBD1. Sample: PBMCs or T cells enriched from blood (not recorded which). The CDR3 DNA reads as TGTGCCAGCAGCGCGGTCGGGGGACAGAATAATGAAAAACTGTTTTTT. Its protein product is CASSAVGGQNNEKLFF.